Shown below are 30 T cell receptor beta chains from a single sample sequenced in a study of radiation and T cells in renal cell carcinoma. Sequenced by immunoSEQ multiplex PCR; TCRdb stores in-frame clones only, minus some. There are 100,000 to 150,000 clones in the sample; around 81% occur only once, and 5% to 6.5% lies in the top ten. Documented time point: blood 2 weeks post-SBRT. Treatment noted: 15 Gy SBRT to primary tumor, nephrectomy 4 weeks later. The input for sequencing was blood, taken from a patient whose treatment included radiotherapy and nephrectomy. The receptors come from a man aged 50-60 years with renal cell carcinoma.

A remark on this clone: One end of the junction is discordant with germline, which a read error may explain. The chain carries TRBV7-9 and TRBJ2-7; 9 bases are shared with TRBD1. Germline CDR1 reads SEHNR; CDR2 reads FQNEAQ (reference sequence). CDR3 length: 12 residues. CDR3 region: CASSLEGTGRFF. The CDR3 bases are TGTGCCAGCAGCTTAGAAGGGACAGGGCGATTCTTC.

V usage is TRBV30 and J usage is TRBJ2-3; 13 nucleotides agree with TRBD2. CDR3 length equals 18 residues. Germline V gene sequence: CDR1 GTSNPN, CDR2 SVGIG (reference sequence). V lost 2 bases to trimming and J lost 3 bases; unmatched junction nucleotides: 11. The CDR3 region has the DNA TGTGCCTGGAGTACGACTAGCGGGGGGTCTTCGTTTACAGATACGCAGTATTTT. Translating gives CAWSTTSGGSSFTDTQYF. Full variable domain (outside the CDR3, taken from reference TRBV30 and TRBJ2-3): SQTIHQWPATLVQPVGSPLSLECTVEGTSNPNLYWYRQAAGRGLQLLFYSVGIGQISSEVPQNLSASRPQDRQFILSSKKLLLSDSGFYLCAWSTTSGGSSFTDTQYFGPGTRLTVL.

The rearrangement uses TRBV2 and TRBJ2-4; D is uncertain. From germline, CDR1 is SNHLY and CDR2 FYNNEI. The CDR3 has 15 residues. V was pared by 7 bases and J by 7 bases, with 20 bases between. This chain's CDR3 is CASKRESGLENIQYF. In DNA form, the CDR3 reads TGTGCCAGCAAAAGAGAAAGTGGGCTTGAGAACATTCAGTACTTC.

The chain links TRBV10-3 to TRBJ2-7, with 12 bases matching TRBD1. The CDR3 is 14 amino acids. V lost 6 bases, J lost 6 bases, and 6 bases stayed unmatched. CDR1 and CDR2 from the germline V gene are ENHRY and SYGVKD. CDR3 sequence: CAIRTGTGGPEQYF. CDR3 DNA sequence: TGTGCCATCAGAACCGGGACAGGGGGCCCCGAGCAGTACTTC.

The chain is built from TRBV6-1 and TRBJ2-5; 7 bases match TRBD1. Germline V gene data show CDR1 as MNHNS and CDR2 as SASEGT. V lost 7 bases, J lost 5 bases, and 7 bases stayed unmatched. This CDR3 region has 13 residues. The CDR3 region has the DNA TGTGCCAGCAAAACAGGGACAGTTGAGACCCAGTACTTC. Encoded protein: CASKTGTVETQYF.

This chain links TRBV9 with TRBJ2-2; 7 nucleotides line up with TRBD1. The CDR3 has 15 amino acids. CDR1 SGDLS and CDR2 YYNGEE come from the germline V gene. The V segment lost 4 bases and the J segment 4 bases; nucleotides outside the gene matches: 7. The CDR3 DNA follows: TGTGCCAGCAGCCCAGACAGGGTACTCACCGGGGAGCTGTTTTTT. This translates into CASSPDRVLTGELFF.

The chain uses TRBV5-1 and TRBJ1-1; 7 nucleotides agree with TRBD1. V shed 4 bases, J shed 4 bases, and the junction held 13 bases outside the gene matches. The CDR3 is 16 residues long. Germline CDR1 reads SGHRS; CDR2 reads YFSETQ. CDR3 nucleotide sequence: TGCGCCAGCAGCGAGGGACAGACAGTTGGGGTCACTGAAGCTTTCTTT. Its translation is CASSEGQTVGVTEAFF.

The gene calls are TRBV7-6 and TRBJ1-3, with D unresolved. The CDR3 runs 12 residues. Per the germline V gene, CDR1 is SGHVS and CDR2 is FNYEAQ. The germline V and J ends were trimmed by 3 bases and 5 bases, with 5 bases remaining between them. CDR3 DNA: TGTGCCAGCAGCTTGGGCAGAAACACCATATATTTT. It codes for CASSLGRNTIYF.

The genes are TRBV10-1 and TRBJ2-7; tentatively, D is TRBD1 (5 bases). This CDR3 spans 13 amino acids. The germline V and J ends were trimmed by 8 bases and 3 bases, with 14 bases remaining between them. CDR1 is WNHNN and CDR2 is SYGVQD in the germline V gene (reference sequence). DNA of the CDR3: TGCGCCAGCGCTAAAGACAGAGACTACGAGCAGTACTTC. It encodes CASAKDRDYEQYF.

This chain joins TRBV7-9 and TRBJ1-1; a possible D gene is TRBD1 (6 bases). V shed 4 bases and J shed 1 base, with 25 bases lying between them. The CDR3 has 19 amino acids. CDR1 and CDR2 from the germline V gene are SEHNR and FQNEAQ (reference sequence). The DNA for the CDR3 is TGTGCCAGCAGCTCGCCTCCCCCCGGGGGCGATGGAAAGAACACTGAAGCTTTCTTT. This sequence encodes CASSSPPPGGDGKNTEAFF.

This sequence joins TRBV19 and TRBJ1-6; 7 bases are shared with TRBD1. The CDR3 has 14 residues. From germline, CDR1 is LNHDA and CDR2 SQIVND (reference sequence). V was clipped by 7 bases and J by 6 bases; unmatched bases: 6. CDR3 nucleotide sequence: TGTGCCAGTATGCCACAGGGGTTTAATTCACCCCTCCACTTT. Amino acids: CASMPQGFNSPLHF.

This sequence joins TRBV6-5 and TRBJ1-1, with unresolved D. This CDR3 has 13 residues. The V gene lost 2 bases and the J gene lost 11 bases, with 15 bases spanning the gap. Germline V gene data show CDR1 as MNHEY and CDR2 as SVGAGI. The CDR3 nucleotides read TGTGCCAGCAGTTACGGACGAATTGGGGTGGCTTTCTTT. Amino acids: CASSYGRIGVAFF.

About this clone itself: Additional DNA sequences in this sample encode the identical CDR3. V usage is TRBV19 and J usage is TRBJ1-5; no firm D call. Germline V gene lookup returns CDR1 LNHDA and CDR2 SQIVND (reference sequence). This CDR3 spans 12 amino acids. V was trimmed by 6 bases and J by 1 base, leaving 4 bases between them. CDR3 DNA: TGTGCCAGTAGGCCAAGCAATCAGCCCCAGCATTTT. The encoded protein is CASRPSNQPQHF. Full variable domain (remainder filled in from reference TRBV19 and TRBJ1-5): DGGITQSPKYLFRKEGQNVTLSCEQNLNHDAMYWYRQDPGQGLRLIYYSQIVNDFQKGDIAEGYSVSREKKESFPLTVTSAQKNPTAFYLCASRPSNQPQHFGDGTRLSIL.

The V call is TRBV7-9, the J call TRBJ1-4; D ambiguous. Germline loops: CDR1 SEHNR, CDR2 FQNEAQ (reference sequence). V dropped 6 bases and J dropped 8 bases, with 16 bases sitting between them. The CDR3 runs to 14 residues. CDR3 DNA: TGTGCCAGCAGTCCCCAAATAGGAGGGGAAAAACTGTTTTTT. It yields the protein CASSPQIGGEKLFF. The full variable domain, its missing parts supplied by reference TRBV7-9 and TRBJ1-4, is DTGVSQNPRHKITKRGQNVTFRCDPISEHNRLYWYRQTLGQGPEFLTYFQNEAQLEKSRLLSDRFSAERPKGSFSTLEIQRTEQGDSAMYLCASSPQIGGEKLFFGSGTQLSVL.

The CDR3 nucleotides are TGTGCCAGCAGCAAGACCTCACTCTATGGCTACACCTTC. As protein: CASSKTSLYGYTF. This chain connects TRBV7-6 to TRBJ1-2; D is uncertain. Germline values: CDR1 SGHVS, CDR2 FNYEAQ. The germline V and J ends were trimmed by 5 bases and 4 bases, with 11 bases remaining between them. The CDR3 contains 13 residues. Variable domain in full (rest from reference TRBV7-6 and TRBJ1-2): GAGVSQSPRYKVTKRGQDVALRCDPISGHVSLYWYRQALGQGPEFLTYFNYEAQQDKSGLPNDRFSAERPEGSISTLTIQRTEQRDSAMYRCASSKTSLYGYTFGSGTRLTVV.

This chain links TRBV6-1 with TRBJ1-2; tentatively, D is TRBD1 (6 bases). Germline V gene lookup returns CDR1 MNHNS and CDR2 SASEGT. The CDR3 loop spans 14 amino acids. The V and J ends lost 6 bases and 4 bases respectively, with 15 bases between them. CDR3 region: CASSTNQGFYGYTF. The CDR3, as DNA: TGTGCCAGCAGCACGAACCAGGGGTTCTATGGCTACACCTTC.

The V call is TRBV19, the J call TRBJ1-1, with D tentatively TRBD1 (5 bases). Looked up from germline, CDR1 is LNHDA and CDR2 is SQIVND (reference sequence). Trimming took off 5 bases at V and 3 bases at J, with 7 bases between the two ends. The CDR3 consists of 12 residues. The CDR3 DNA reads TGTGCCAGTAGTGAGGGGTACACTGAAGCTTTCTTT. Its protein is CASSEGYTEAFF. Drawing the rest from reference TRBV19 and TRBJ1-1, the complete variable domain is DGGITQSPKYLFRKEGQNVTLSCEQNLNHDAMYWYRQDPGQGLRLIYYSQIVNDFQKGDIAEGYSVSREKKESFPLTVTSAQKNPTAFYLCASSEGYTEAFFGQGTRLTVV.

The chain recombines TRBV7-6 with TRBJ2-7; TRBD1 is a possible D gene (6 bases). Trimming removed 5 bases at V and 3 bases at J, with 17 bases between. This CDR3 is 15 amino acids long. Looked up from germline, CDR1 is SGHVS and CDR2 is FNYEAQ. CDR3 in DNA: TGTGCCAGCAGCCCCCAGGCGACAGGTCTCTACGAGCAGTACTTC. It codes for CASSPQATGLYEQYF.

This chain links TRBV6-6 with TRBJ2-5, with D possibly TRBD2 on 6 matching bases. Looked up from germline, CDR1 is MNHNY and CDR2 is SVGAGI (reference sequence). The CDR3 runs to 15 residues. V was clipped by 2 bases and J by 4 bases, with 14 bases between them. The CDR3 loop is CASSYGWEETETQYF. DNA of the CDR3: TGTGCCAGCAGTTACGGGTGGGAGGAGACAGAGACCCAGTACTTC.

The CDR3 is CASSLAYRDTTYEQYF. The CDR3 nucleotides are TGTGCCAGCAGCTTAGCATACAGGGACACCACCTACGAGCAGTACTTC. The chain uses TRBV7-9 and TRBJ2-7; TRBD1 is a possible D gene (6 bases). This CDR3 spans 16 amino acids. V lost 0 bases to trimming and J lost 2 bases, with 14 bases between them. Germline V gene data show CDR1 as SEHNR and CDR2 as FQNEAQ (reference sequence).

This clone was found once. CDR3 nucleotide sequence: TGCGCCAGCAGTCACACTGCCGGGACAGGGGTATTGATAACTGAAGCTTTCTTT. Its protein product is CASSHTAGTGVLITEAFF. The chain is built from TRBV5-1 and TRBJ1-1; 10 nucleotides align to TRBD1. The germline V gene encodes CDR1 SGHRS and CDR2 YFSETQ. The CDR3 loop spans 18 amino acids. With V trimmed by 5 bases and J by 5 bases, 18 bases remained unmatched.

In nucleotides, the CDR3 is TGTGCCAGCAGCTTCCTAGGGGTAGGGAACACCGGGGAGCTGTTTTTT. This sequence encodes CASSFLGVGNTGELFF. This chain uses TRBV5-5 with TRBJ2-2, with D possibly being TRBD1 (5 bases). The V and J ends lost 2 bases and 1 base respectively, with 12 bases between them. Germline V gives CDR1 SGHKS, CDR2 YYEKEE (reference sequence). The CDR3 has 16 residues.

The J gene is TRBJ1-2, the V gene TRBV7-9, with 7 nucleotides matching TRBD1. Trimming at V came to 5 bases and at J to 13 bases, leaving 13 bases not matched to a gene. The V gene's germline CDR1 is SEHNR and CDR2 FQNEAQ (reference sequence). The CDR3 has 13 residues. CDR3 sequence (DNA): TGTGCCAGCAGCCAACAAACAGGGGCGGACCCCACCTTC. It encodes CASSQQTGADPTF. The whole variable domain, remainder taken from reference TRBV7-9 and TRBJ1-2, is DTGVSQNPRHKITKRGQNVTFRCDPISEHNRLYWYRQTLGQGPEFLTYFQNEAQLEKSRLLSDRFSAERPKGSFSTLEIQRTEQGDSAMYLCASSQQTGADPTFGSGTRLTVV.

This chain uses TRBV4-1 with TRBJ1-2, with D hard to call. The germline gives CDR1 MGHRA, CDR2 YSYEKL. This CDR3 contains 17 residues. V lost 0 bases and J lost 2, with 16 bases in between. The CDR3 spells CASSQDPVSLGNYGYTF. The CDR3 DNA follows: TGCGCCAGCAGCCAAGATCCCGTCTCCCTGGGGAACTATGGCTACACCTTC.

The chain links TRBV2 to TRBJ1-4; 8 nucleotides align to TRBD1. In germline, CDR1 is SNHLY, CDR2 FYNNEI. V dropped 6 bases and J dropped 3; count of bases not matched to a gene: 3. CDR3 length: 14 residues. The CDR3 DNA sequence: TGTGCCAGCAGCTTACAGGGGGCTAATGAAAAACTGTTTTTT. This encodes CASSLQGANEKLFF.

The V call is TRBV19, the J call TRBJ1-1; the D is unclear. CDR3 length equals 16 residues. Trimming took 5 bases from V and 7 from J, leaving 23 bases between them. Germline-derived CDR1 and CDR2 are LNHDA and SQIVND (reference sequence). CDR3 loop: CASSFSRTITPYEAFF. The CDR3 DNA sequence: TGTGCCAGTAGTTTTTCTAGGACTATTACGCCCTATGAAGCTTTCTTT.

The J gene is TRBJ1-1, the V gene TRBV7-9; TRBD1 matches 9 bases. Germline lookup yields CDR1 SEHNR and CDR2 FQNEAQ (reference sequence). J was trimmed by 4 bases and V by 6 bases; bases with no gene match: 6. The CDR3 length is 14 residues. Written as DNA, the CDR3 is TGTGCCAGCAGTTGGACAGGGGCAGGCACTGAAGCTTTCTTT. It yields the protein CASSWTGAGTEAFF.

This chain links TRBV4-1 with TRBJ2-1; 13 bases are a match to TRBD2. CDR1 is MGHRA, CDR2 YSYEKL, per germline. Trimming removed 2 bases from V and 1 base from J; junction bases left unmatched: 11. This CDR3 contains 20 residues. The CDR3 region is CASSQRTSGSGSRSYNEQFF. In DNA form, the CDR3 reads TGCGCCAGCAGCCAAAGGACTAGCGGGAGTGGAAGTAGGTCCTACAATGAGCAGTTCTTC.

This sequence joins TRBV5-1 and TRBJ2-5, with 9 bases identical to TRBD2. The CDR3 sequence is 15 residues long. CDR1 is SGHRS, CDR2 YFSETQ, per germline. J gave up 5 bases and V 0 bases, and 5 bases lay outside the gene matches. Written as DNA, the CDR3 is TGCGCCAGCAGCTTGGTGGCGGGGGGGTACGAGACCCAGTACTTC. Amino acid sequence: CASSLVAGGYETQYF. The full variable domain, rest sourced from reference TRBV5-1 and TRBJ2-5, is KAGVTQTPRYLIKTRGQQVTLSCSPISGHRSVSWYQQTPGQGLQFLFEYFSETQRNKGNFPGRFSGRQFSNSRSEMNVSTLELGDSALYLCASSLVAGGYETQYFGPGTRLLVL.

V and J are TRBV20-1 and TRBJ2-1, with D hard to call. Deletions cut 6 bases from V and 5 bases from J, with 8 bases between. Germline CDR1 is DFQATT and CDR2 is SNEGSKA (reference sequence). The CDR3 has 11 amino acids. As DNA, the CDR3 is TGCAGTGCGACCCCCCACAATGAGCAGTTCTTC. This sequence encodes CSATPHNEQFF.